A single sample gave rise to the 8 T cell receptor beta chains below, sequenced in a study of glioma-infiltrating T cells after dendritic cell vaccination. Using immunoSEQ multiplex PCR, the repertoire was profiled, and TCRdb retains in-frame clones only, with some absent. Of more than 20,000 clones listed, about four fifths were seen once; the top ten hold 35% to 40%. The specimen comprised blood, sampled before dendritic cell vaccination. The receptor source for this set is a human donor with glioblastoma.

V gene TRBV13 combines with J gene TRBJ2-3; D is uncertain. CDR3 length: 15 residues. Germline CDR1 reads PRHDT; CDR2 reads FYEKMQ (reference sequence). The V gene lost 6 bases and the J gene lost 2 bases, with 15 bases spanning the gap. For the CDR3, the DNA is TGTGCCAGCAGGCGGAGTCGGCTCGCCACAGATACGCAGTATTTT. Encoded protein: CASRRSRLATDTQYF. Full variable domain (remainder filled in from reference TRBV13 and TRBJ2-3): AAGVIQSPRHLIKEKRETATLKCYPIPRHDTVYWYQQGPGQDPQFLISFYEKMQSDKGSIPDRFSAQQFSDYHSELNMSSLELGDSALYFCASRRSRLATDTQYFGPGTRLTVL.

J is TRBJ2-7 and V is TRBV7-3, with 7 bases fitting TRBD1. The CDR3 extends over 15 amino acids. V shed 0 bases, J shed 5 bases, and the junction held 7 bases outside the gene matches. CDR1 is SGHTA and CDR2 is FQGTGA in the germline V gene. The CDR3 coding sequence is TGTGCCAGCAGCTTAACGAGACAGGGAAGGCACGAGCAGTACTTC. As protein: CASSLTRQGRHEQYF.

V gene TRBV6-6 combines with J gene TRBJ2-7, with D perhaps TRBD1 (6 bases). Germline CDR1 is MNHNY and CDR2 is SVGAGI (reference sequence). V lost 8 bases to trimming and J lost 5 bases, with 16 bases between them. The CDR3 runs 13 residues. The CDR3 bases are TGTGCCAGCGAGGACAGAGGGAGCCACGAGCAGTACTTC. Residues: CASEDRGSHEQYF.

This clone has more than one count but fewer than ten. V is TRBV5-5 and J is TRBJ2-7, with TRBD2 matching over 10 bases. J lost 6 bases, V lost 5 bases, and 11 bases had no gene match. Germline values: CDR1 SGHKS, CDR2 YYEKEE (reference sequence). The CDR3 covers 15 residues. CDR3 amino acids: CASRLGVAGGGEQYF. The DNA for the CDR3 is TGTGCCAGCAGACTGGGGGTAGCGGGAGGTGGCGAGCAGTACTTC.

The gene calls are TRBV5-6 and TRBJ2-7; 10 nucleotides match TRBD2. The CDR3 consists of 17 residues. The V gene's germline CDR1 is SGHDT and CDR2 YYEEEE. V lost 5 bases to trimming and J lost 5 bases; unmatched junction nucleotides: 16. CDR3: CASRTLKEKREGHEQYF. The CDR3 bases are TGTGCCAGCAGGACCCTTAAAGAGAAGCGGGAGGGCCACGAGCAGTACTTC.

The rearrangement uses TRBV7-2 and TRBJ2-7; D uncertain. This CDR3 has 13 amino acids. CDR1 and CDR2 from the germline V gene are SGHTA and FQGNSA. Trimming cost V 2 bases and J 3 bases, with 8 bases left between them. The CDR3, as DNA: TGTGCCAGCAGCTTATGGGCGAGCTACGAGCAGTACTTC. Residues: CASSLWASYEQYF.

The CDR3 is CASSQDVRASGRGNEQFF. The CDR3 DNA is TGCGCCAGCAGCCAGGACGTGCGGGCTAGCGGGAGGGGGAATGAGCAGTTCTTC. The rearrangement joins TRBV4-3 to TRBJ2-1; TRBD2 matches 12 bases. In germline, CDR1 is LGHNA, CDR2 YSLEER. The CDR3 runs to 18 residues. V shed 3 bases, J shed 7 bases, and the junction held 13 bases outside the gene matches.

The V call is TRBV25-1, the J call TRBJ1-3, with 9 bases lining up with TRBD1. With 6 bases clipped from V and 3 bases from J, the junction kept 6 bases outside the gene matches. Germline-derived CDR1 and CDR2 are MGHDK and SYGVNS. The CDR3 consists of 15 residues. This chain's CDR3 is CASSPQGAGGNTIYF. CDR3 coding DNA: TGTGCCAGCAGCCCACAGGGGGCTGGTGGAAACACCATATATTTT.